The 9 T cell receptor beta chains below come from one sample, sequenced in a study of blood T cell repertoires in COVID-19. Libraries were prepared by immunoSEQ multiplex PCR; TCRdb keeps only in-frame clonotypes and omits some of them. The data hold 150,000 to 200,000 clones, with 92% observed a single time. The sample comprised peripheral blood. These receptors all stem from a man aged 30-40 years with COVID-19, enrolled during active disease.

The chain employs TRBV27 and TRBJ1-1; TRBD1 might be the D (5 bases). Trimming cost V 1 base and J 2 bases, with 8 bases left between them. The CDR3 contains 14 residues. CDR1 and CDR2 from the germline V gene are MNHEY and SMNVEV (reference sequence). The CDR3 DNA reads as TGTGCCAGCAGTTTATGGGGGGGTAACACTGAAGCTTTCTTT. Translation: CASSLWGGNTEAFF.

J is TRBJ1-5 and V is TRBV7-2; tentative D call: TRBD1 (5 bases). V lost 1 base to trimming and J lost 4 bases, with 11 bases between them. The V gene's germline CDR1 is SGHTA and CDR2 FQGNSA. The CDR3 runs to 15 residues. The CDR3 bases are TGTGCCAGCAGCTTAGTAAGACAGCCTAATCAGCCCCAGCATTTT. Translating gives CASSLVRQPNQPQHF.

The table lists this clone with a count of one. The CDR3 DNA reads TGTGCCAGCAGCTTCAGGGCGTCTGGAAACACCATATATTTT. Encoded protein: CASSFRASGNTIYF. The chain couples TRBV2 to TRBJ1-3; weak D call: TRBD1 (5 bases). From germline, CDR1 is SNHLY and CDR2 FYNNEI. The CDR3 consists of 14 residues. Trimming took 6 bases from V and 1 from J, leaving 10 bases between them.

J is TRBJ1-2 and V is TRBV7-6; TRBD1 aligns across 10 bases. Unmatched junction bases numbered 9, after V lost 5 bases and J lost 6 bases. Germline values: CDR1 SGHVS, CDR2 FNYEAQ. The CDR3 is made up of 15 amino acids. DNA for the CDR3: TGTGCCAGCAGCCGTGTCCCGGGACAGGGGAATGGCTACACCTTC. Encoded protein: CASSRVPGQGNGYTF.

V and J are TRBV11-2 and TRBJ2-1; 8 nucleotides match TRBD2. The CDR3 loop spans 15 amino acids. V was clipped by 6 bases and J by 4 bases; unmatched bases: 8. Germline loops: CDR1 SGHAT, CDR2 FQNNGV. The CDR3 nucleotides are TGTGCCAGCAGTAGGCGGGGGGCGGGGTACAATGAGCAGTTCTTC. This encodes CASSRRGAGYNEQFF.

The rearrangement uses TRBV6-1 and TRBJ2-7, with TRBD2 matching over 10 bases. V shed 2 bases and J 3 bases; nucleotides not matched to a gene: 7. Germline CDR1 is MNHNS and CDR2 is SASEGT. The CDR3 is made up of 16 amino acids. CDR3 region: CASSELVGLASYEQYF. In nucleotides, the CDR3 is TGTGCCAGCAGTGAATTAGTGGGACTAGCGAGCTACGAGCAGTACTTC.

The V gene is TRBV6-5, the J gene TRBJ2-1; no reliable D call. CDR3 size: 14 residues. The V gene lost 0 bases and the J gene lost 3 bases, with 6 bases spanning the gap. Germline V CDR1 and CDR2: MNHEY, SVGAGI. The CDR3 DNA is TGTGCCAGCAGTTACTCGTACATCTACAATGAGCAGTTCTTC. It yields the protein CASSYSYIYNEQFF.

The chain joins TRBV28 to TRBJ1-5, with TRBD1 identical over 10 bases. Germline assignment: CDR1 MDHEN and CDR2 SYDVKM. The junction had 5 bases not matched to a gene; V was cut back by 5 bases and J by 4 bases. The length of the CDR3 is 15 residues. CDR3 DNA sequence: TGTGCCAGCAGTGGTGACAGGGGGCGTAATCAGCCCCAGCATTTT. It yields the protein CASSGDRGRNQPQHF.

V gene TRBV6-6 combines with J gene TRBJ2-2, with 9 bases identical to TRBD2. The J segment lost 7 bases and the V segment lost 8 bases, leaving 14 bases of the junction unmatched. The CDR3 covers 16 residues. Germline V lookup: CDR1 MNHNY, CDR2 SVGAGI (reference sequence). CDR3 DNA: TGTGCCAGCCCCTCGTTAGCGGGGGCTCGGGGCGGGGAGCTGTTTTTT. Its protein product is CASPSLAGARGGELFF.